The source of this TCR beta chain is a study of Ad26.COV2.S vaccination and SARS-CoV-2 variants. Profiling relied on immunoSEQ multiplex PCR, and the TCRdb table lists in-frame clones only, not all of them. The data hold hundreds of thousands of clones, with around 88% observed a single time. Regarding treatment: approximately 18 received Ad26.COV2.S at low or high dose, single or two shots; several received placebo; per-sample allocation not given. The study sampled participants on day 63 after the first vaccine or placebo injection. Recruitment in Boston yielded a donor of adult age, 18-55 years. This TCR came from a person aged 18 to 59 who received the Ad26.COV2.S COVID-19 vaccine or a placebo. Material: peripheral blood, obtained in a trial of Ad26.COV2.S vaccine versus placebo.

The CDR3 nucleotides are TGTGCCAGCGGGACCCCGAACTATGGCTACACCTTC. Translation gives CASGTPNYGYTF. The gene calls are TRBV28 and TRBJ1-2; possibly TRBD1 for D (5 bases). Germline assignment: CDR1 MDHEN and CDR2 SYDVKM. V was pared by 8 bases and J by 2 bases, with 9 bases between. The CDR3 length is 12 residues.